Described below is a single TCR beta chain sequence and its context. This clonotype has a count of ten or more. Its binding antigen is unknown. One base away there is no much larger clone; base qualities are not given. Including cysteine and phenylalanine, the CDR3 has 15 amino acids. The sequence is cut down to CDR3 DNA, 45 bases in frame from base 1. Trimming removed 0 bases from V and 7 bases from J, leaving 15 bases between the germline ends. From a lookup of the germline V gene, CDR1 and CDR2 are LGHNA and YNFKEQ. TCRdb names Illumina NovaSeq 6000 as the instrument used. Synthesis of TCR cDNA relied on 5'RACE template switching, a step that introduced a universal primer site along with unique molecular identifiers. cDNA synthesis was primed from both the TCR alpha and TCR beta constant segments. Two PCR steps were used to amplify libraries, with sample barcodes and sequencing adapters being added in the second step. Sequencing of libraries was done on Illumina HiSeq 2500 (2x100 bp) or NovaSeq (2x150 bp). As for the original processing: Demultiplexing of reads and collapsing into UMI consensus sequences were performed with MIGEC, and V(D)J alignment was carried out with MiXCR. Vaccine-responding clonotypes were defined with edgeR using replicate PBMC samples, requiring FDR below 0.01 and a log2 fold change above 5 up to day 15. CD4 or CD8 identity was assigned to each bulk clonotype according to whether the clonotype was present at higher abundance in the sequenced CD4 repertoire or the sequenced CD8 repertoire. TCRdb itself trimmed the public reads at Q25 with fastp, ran MiXCR and retained productive beta chains. When rows share a CDR3 protein, they turn into one entry using the most common DNA and genes. The V and J calls here are based on TCRdb, not the publication. The sample records hundreds of thousands of distinct CDR3 sequences, approximately 8% of which are singletons. In total, the top ten clones hold 3% to 3.5% of the sample.

The data originate from a study of T cells after yellow fever vaccination (dated by TCRdb to the late 2010s). In terms of the full investigation: Libraries from fractions with low cell numbers were prepared with the SMART-Seq v4 Ultra Low Input RNA kit. To follow T-cell clones before and after both primary and booster YFV17D yellow fever vaccination, bulk TCR alpha and beta repertoires underwent longitudinal sequencing. Two healthy male donors made up the cohort, one aged 18 to 30 years and the other aged 30 to 39 years. Blood samples were taken at several timepoints before and after primary and secondary immunization, and bulk PBMC replicates and cell subsets were isolated.

The paper as a whole reports these results and caveats: Compared with the primary T-cell response, the secondary T-cell response was faster but weaker, reaching its peak on day 5 rather than on day 15. After the booster, most of the clones that had expanded following primary vaccination were detected again (almost 98% of CD4 and roughly nine tenths of CD8), which suggests that memory was broadly maintained. Because only two donors were included in the study, the extent to which the findings can be generalized is limited. A small share of clonotypes occurred in both CD4 and CD8 compartments, likely arising from convergent recombination. Because abundant contaminating clonotypes from the bulk population could be contained in FACS-sorted repertoires, computational filtering was required.

The treatment or condition tag for this specimen amounts to: live attenuated yellow fever vaccine strain. PBMCs were isolated from peripheral blood using a standard Ficoll-Paque protocol. CD4 and CD8 T-cell fractions were isolated with Dynabeads CD4 and CD8 positive selection kits. TriZol was used to extract RNA from bulk PBMCs, from CD4 and CD8 fractions, and from dextramer-positive and dextramer-negative fractions. The V gene is TRBV4-2 and the J gene is TRBJ1-1; perhaps TRBD1 is the D gene, with 5 bases matching. This specimen consisted of CD4+ T cells sorted from PBMCs, obtained 5 days after the yellow fever booster vaccination. This TCR was recovered from a man younger than 35 who received the YFV17D yellow fever vaccine. The CDR3 corresponds to CASSQDQTGLGEAFF. The bases are TGTGCCAGCAGCCAAGATCAAACAGGTCTGGGTGAAGCTTTCTTT.